This note documents a single T cell receptor beta chain sequence. Its antigen is not identified. Via MiXCR, TCRdb re-called the 5' RACE reads, giving one row per CDR3 protein. The table has 45,000 to 55,000 distinct CDR3 sequences, more than 20% seen once; the top ten hold 2.5% to 4%. The CDR3 consists of 17 residues. Germline assignment: CDR1 MNHNS and CDR2 SASEGT. V was pared by 6 bases and J by 0 bases, with 20 bases between. Whole-study findings and limits: The larger cohort examined one V-J beta rearrangement, not whole repertoires.

The TCR originated in a female donor with breast cancer. Sequenced input: tumor-infiltrating naive CD4+ T cells sorted from the breast tumor. Subset specified: naive CD4+ T cells, CD4+CD45RA+CD25-. The chain joins TRBV6-1 to TRBJ1-1, with a weak D call TRBD1 (6 bases). The CDR3 reads CASRTRGGGRMNTEAFF. DNA of the CDR3: TGTGCCAGCAGAACAAGGGGGGGCGGCCGGATGAACACTGAAGCTTTCTTT.